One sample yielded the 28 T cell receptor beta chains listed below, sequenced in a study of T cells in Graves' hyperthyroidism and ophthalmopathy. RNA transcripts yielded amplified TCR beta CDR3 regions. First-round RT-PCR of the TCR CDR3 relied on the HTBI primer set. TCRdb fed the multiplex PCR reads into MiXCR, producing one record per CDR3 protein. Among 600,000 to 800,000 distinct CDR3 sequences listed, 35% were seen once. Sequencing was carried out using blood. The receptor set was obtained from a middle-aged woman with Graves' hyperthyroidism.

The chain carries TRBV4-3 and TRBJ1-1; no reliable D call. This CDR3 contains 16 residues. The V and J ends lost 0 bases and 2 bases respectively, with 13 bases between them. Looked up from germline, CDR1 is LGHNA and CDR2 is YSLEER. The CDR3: CASSQDLRHGNTEAFF. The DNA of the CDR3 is TGCGCCAGCAGCCAAGATCTCCGACACGGAAACACTGAAGCTTTCTTT.

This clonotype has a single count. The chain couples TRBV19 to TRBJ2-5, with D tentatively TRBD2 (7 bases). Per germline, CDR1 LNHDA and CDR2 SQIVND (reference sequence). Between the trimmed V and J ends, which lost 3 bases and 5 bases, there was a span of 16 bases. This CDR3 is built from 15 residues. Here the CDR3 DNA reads TGTGCCAGTAGTATTTGGGGGGGCGCGCGGGAGACCCAGTACTTC. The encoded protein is CASSIWGGARETQYF.

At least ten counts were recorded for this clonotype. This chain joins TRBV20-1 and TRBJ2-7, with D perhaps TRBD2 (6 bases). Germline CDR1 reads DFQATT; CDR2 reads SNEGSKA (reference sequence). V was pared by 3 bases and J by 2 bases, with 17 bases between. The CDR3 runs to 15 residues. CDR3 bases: TGCAGTGCTAGGCCTCGGCTAGCGAGAGCCTACGAGCAGTACTTC. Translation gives CSARPRLARAYEQYF.

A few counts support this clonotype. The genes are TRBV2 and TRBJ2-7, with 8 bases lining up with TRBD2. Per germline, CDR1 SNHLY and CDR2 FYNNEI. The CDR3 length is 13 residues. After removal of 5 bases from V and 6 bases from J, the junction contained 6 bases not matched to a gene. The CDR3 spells CASSRRGGREQYF. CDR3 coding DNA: TGTGCCAGCAGTCGCCGGGGGGGACGCGAGCAGTACTTC.

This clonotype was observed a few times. The DNA for the CDR3 is TGTGCCATCAGTGTAGCCGGCCCAGGCACCGGGGAGCTGTTTTTT. Its translation: CAISVAGPGTGELFF. The genes are TRBV10-3 and TRBJ2-2; no clear D. This CDR3 contains 15 residues. Germline CDR1 is ENHRY and CDR2 is SYGVKD. The V end was cut by 4 bases, the J end by 4 bases, with 13 bases between.

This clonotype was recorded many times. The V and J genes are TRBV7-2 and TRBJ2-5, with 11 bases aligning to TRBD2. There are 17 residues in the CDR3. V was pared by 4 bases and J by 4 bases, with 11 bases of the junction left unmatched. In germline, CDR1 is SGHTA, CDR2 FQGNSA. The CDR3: CASSWQLAGVVGETQYF. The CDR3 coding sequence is TGTGCCAGCAGCTGGCAACTAGCGGGAGTGGTTGGAGAGACCCAGTACTTC.

CDR3 sequence: CASRPPSDRRDGYTF. The DNA for the CDR3 is TGTGCCAGCAGACCGCCCTCCGACAGAAGAGATGGCTACACCTTC. The rearrangement links TRBV7-2 to TRBJ1-2; maybe TRBD1 (5 bases). V gave up 6 bases and J gave up 6 bases, with 20 bases separating them. Germline CDR1 and CDR2: SGHTA and FQGNSA. The CDR3 covers 15 residues. Full variable domain (rest looked up from reference TRBV7-2 and TRBJ1-2): GAGVSQSPSNKVTEKGKDVELRCDPISGHTALYWYRQSLGQGLEFLIYFQGNSAPDKSGLPSDRFSAERTGGSVSTLTIQRTQQEDSAVYLCASRPPSDRRDGYTFGSGTRLTVV.

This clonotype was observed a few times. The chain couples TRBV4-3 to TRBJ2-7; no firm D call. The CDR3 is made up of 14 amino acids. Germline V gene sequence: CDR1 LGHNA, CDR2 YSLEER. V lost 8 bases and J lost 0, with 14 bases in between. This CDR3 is CASSLEEDSYEQYF. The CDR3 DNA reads TGCGCCAGCTCACTCGAAGAGGACTCCTACGAGCAGTACTTC.

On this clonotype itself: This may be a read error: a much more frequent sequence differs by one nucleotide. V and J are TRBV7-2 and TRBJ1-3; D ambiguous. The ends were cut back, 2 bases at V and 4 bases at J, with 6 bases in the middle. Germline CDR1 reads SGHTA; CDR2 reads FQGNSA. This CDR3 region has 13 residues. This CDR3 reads CASSLCMGNTIYF. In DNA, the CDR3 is TGTGCCAGCAGCTTATGCATGGGAAACACCATATATTTT.

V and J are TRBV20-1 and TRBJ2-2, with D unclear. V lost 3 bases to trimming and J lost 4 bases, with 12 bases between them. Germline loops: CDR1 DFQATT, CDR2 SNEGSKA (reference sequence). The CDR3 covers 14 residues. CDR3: CSASPQMSTGELFF. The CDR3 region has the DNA TGCAGTGCTAGTCCCCAGATGAGCACCGGGGAGCTGTTTTTT.

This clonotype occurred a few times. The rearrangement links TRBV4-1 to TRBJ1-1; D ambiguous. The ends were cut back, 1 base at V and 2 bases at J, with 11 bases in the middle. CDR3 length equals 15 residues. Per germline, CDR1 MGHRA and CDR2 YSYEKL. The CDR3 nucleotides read TGCGCCAGCAGCCAAGTCGGCAGCAAAAACACTGAAGCTTTCTTT. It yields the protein CASSQVGSKNTEAFF.

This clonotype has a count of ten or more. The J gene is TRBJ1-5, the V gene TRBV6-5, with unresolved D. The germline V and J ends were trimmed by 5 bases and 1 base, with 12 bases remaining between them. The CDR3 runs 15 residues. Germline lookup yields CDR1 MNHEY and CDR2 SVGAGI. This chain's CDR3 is CASSGRTESNQPQHF. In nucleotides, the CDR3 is TGTGCCAGCAGTGGAAGGACGGAAAGCAATCAGCCCCAGCATTTT.

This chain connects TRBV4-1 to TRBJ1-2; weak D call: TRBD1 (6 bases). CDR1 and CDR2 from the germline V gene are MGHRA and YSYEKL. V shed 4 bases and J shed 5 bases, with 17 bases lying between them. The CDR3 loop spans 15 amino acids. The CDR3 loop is CASSRRQAPGYGYTF. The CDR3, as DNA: TGCGCCAGCAGCCGACGACAGGCGCCGGGGTATGGCTACACCTTC.

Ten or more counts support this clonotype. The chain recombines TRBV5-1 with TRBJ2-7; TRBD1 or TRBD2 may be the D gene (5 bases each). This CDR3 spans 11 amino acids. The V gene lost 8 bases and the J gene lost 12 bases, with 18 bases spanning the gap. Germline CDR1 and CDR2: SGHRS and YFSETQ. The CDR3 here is CASADTRKMYF. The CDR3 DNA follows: TGCGCCAGTGCGGACACTAGAAAGATGTACTTC.

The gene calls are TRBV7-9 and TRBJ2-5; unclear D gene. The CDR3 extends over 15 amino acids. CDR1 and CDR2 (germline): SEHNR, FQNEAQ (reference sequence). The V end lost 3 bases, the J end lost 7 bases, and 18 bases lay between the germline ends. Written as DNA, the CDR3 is TGTGCCAGCAGCTTCGGGTGGGGTCTCACGGCGACCCAGTACTTC. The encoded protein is CASSFGWGLTATQYF.

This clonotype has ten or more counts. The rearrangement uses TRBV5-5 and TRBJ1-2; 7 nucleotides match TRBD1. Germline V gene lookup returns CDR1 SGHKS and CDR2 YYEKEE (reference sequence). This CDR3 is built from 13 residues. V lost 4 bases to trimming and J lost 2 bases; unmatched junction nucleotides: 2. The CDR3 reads CASSTQGNYGYTF. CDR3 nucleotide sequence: TGTGCCAGCAGCACACAGGGGAACTATGGCTACACCTTC.

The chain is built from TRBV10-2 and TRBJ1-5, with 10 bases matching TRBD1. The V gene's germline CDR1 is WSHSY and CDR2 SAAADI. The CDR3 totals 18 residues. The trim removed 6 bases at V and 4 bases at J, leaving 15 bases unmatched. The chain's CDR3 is CASREASGQGLWNQPQHF. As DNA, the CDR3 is TGCGCCAGCAGAGAAGCCTCGGGACAGGGGTTATGGAATCAGCCCCAGCATTTT.

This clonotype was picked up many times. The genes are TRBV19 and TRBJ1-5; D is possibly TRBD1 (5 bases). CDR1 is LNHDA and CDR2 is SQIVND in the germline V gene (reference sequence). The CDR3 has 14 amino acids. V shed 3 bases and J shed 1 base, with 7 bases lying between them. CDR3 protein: CASSIWGSNQPQHF. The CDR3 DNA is TGTGCCAGTAGTATTTGGGGCAGCAATCAGCCCCAGCATTTT. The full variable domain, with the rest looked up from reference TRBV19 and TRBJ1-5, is DGGITQSPKYLFRKEGQNVTLSCEQNLNHDAMYWYRQDPGQGLRLIYYSQIVNDFQKGDIAEGYSVSREKKESFPLTVTSAQKNPTAFYLCASSIWGSNQPQHFGDGTRLSIL.

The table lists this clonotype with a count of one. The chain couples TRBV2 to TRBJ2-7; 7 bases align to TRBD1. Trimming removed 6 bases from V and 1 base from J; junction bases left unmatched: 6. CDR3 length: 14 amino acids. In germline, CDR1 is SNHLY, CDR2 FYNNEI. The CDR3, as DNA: TGTGCCAGCAGACGACAGGGACCTTCCTACGAGCAGTACTTC. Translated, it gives CASRRQGPSYEQYF.

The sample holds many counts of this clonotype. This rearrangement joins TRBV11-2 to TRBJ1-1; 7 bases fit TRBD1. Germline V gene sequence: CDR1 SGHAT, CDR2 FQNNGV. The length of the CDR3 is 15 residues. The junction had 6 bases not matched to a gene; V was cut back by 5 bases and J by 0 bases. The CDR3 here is CASSLLRGLNTEAFF. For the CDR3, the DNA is TGTGCCAGCAGCCTACTGAGGGGGCTGAACACTGAAGCTTTCTTT.

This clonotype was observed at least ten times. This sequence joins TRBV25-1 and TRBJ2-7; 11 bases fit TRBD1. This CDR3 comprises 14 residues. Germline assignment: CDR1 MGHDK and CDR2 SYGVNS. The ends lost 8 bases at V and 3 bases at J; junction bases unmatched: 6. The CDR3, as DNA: TGTGCCAGCCGAAGGGGACAGGGGGTCTACGAGCAGTACTTC. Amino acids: CASRRGQGVYEQYF.

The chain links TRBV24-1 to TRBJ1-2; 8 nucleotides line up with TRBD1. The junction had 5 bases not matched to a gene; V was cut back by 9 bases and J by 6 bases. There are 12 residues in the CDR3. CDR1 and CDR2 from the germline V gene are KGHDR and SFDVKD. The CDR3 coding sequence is TGTGCCACCCAGGACAGGGCCGATGGCTACACCTTC. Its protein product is CATQDRADGYTF.

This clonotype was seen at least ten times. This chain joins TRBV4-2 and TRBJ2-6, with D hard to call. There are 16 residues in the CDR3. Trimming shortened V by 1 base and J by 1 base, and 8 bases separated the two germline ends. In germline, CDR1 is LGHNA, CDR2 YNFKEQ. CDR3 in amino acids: CASSQATLSGANVLTF. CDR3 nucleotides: TGTGCCAGCAGCCAAGCAACCTTATCTGGGGCCAACGTCCTGACTTTC.

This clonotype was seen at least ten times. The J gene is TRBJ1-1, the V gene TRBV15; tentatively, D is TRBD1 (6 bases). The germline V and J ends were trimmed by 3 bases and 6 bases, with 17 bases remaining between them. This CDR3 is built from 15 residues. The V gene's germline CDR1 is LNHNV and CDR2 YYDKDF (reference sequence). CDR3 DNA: TGTGCCACCAGCAGCAGACGATCACAGGGCCCTGAAGCTTTCTTT. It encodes CATSSRRSQGPEAFF.

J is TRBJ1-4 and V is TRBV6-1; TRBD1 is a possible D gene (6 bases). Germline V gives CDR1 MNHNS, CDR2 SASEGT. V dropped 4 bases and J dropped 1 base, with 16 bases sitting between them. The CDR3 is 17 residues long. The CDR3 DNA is TGTGCCAGCAGTGCGGAGGGCAGGGGAAAAACTAATGAAAAACTGTTTTTT. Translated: CASSAEGRGKTNEKLFF.

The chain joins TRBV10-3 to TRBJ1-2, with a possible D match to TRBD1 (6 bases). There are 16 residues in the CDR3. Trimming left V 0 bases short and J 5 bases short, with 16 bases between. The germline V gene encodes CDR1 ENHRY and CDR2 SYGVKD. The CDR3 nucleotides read TGTGCCATCAGTGAGTCGAACAGCGGGGGCCTATATGGCTACACCTTC. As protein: CAISESNSGGLYGYTF.

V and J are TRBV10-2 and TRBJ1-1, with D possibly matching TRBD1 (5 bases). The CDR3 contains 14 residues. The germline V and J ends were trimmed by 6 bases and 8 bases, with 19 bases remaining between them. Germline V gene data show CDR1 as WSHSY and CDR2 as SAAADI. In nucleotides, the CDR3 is TGCGCCAGCAGGGCCAGCACCCCCGGGACGGAAGCTTTCTTT. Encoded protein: CASRASTPGTEAFF.

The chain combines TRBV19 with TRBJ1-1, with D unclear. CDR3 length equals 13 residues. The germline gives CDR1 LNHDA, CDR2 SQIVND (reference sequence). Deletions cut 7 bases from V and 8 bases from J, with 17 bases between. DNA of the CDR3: TGTGCCAGTACCCTCACGGGCACCGGGGAAGCTTTCTTT. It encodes CASTLTGTGEAFF.